These 2 T cell receptor beta chains came from one sample sequenced in a study of identical twins. TCRdb recomputed calls from the 5' RACE reads with MiXCR, one row per CDR3 protein. The sample lists roughly 720,000 distinct CDR3 sequences; approximately 18% were seen once. These same data were also listed under a study on T cells expressing NK-cell markers.

The sample was PBMCs. These receptor sequences come from a woman aged 18-35 years in good health.

The chain employs TRBV6-2 or TRBV6-3 and TRBJ2-7, with no clear D. The CDR3 extends over 13 amino acids. Germline-derived CDR1 and CDR2 are MNHEY and SVGEGT. Trimming took 4 bases from V and 6 from J, leaving 13 bases between them. DNA of the CDR3: TGTGCCAGCAGTTCACCCTCCCGGGCCGAGCAGTACTTC. Protein sequence: CASSSPSRAEQYF.

The CDR3 bases are TGTGCCAGCAGCGCCCTGGGCTCCAGCTCCTACAATGAGCAGTTCTTC. This gives the protein CASSALGSSSYNEQFF. The rearrangement uses TRBV11-2 and TRBJ2-1, with D uncertain. CDR3 size: 16 residues. CDR1 is SGHAT and CDR2 is FQNNGV in the germline V gene. V dropped 5 bases and J dropped 0 bases, with 14 bases sitting between them.